This T cell receptor beta chain was observed in a study of cytomegalovirus exposure and HLA in healthy donors. Remarks on this clone: Antigen specificity is unknown.

The CDR3 has 17 amino acids. Study outcomes and limitations: Sequencing likely caused a cluster of highly shared sequence variants.

The PCR used 60 Vbeta and 13 Jbeta primers. Assay: immunoSEQ multiplex PCR; the TCRdb copy retains only in-frame clones and omits some. This sample's table has under 200,000 clones. The chain employs TRBV1 and TRBJ2-3; the DNA was not compared with TRBD2, the D call given in the table. TRBV1 is a pseudogene segment. The specimen sequenced was PBMCs. The clonotype originates from a man aged 30 to 45 in good health and CMV-seronegative. The CDR3 protein is CTSSQAVRGGRTDTQYF. DNA of the CDR3: TGCACCAGCAGCCAGGCCGTACGAGGCGGGAGAACAGATACGCAGTATTTT.